The rows below give T cell receptor beta chains drawn from one sample of a study of shared clonotypes between healthy human individuals. Measured with immunoSEQ multiplex PCR; TCRdb has only the in-frame clones, and not every one. The sample shows around 2,100,000 clones, just under 95% of them seen only once. The sequenced sample consisted of naive CD8+ T cells sorted from blood. These receptors were obtained from a man in his late teens or twenties in good health. Both conserved end residues are part of each CDR3. A D gene is named only where the DNA matches it firmly. Only part of the rows carry a size: once, few, many, or a class if the clone is expanded.

NA | 16 | TRBJ2-5 | NA | TRBV6-1 | CASSEGARWSQETQYF | TGTGCCAGCAGTGAAGGAGCAAGGTGGTCCCAAGAGACCCAGTACTTC
TRBD2 | 15 | TRBJ2-7 | NA | TRBV4-3 | CASSQVASGTYEQYF | TGCGCCAGCAGCCAAGTGGCTAGCGGGACCTACGAGCAGTACTTC
NA | 11 | TRBJ2-7 | NA | TRBV18 | CASSPDYEQYF | TGTGCCAGCTCACCGGACTACGAGCAGTACTTC
NA | 15 | TRBJ2-7 | NA | TRBV2 | CASSDAGRQKKREYF | TGTGCCAGCAGTGACGCAGGGCGTCAAAAAAAACGGGAGTACTTC
TRBD1 | 16 | TRBJ2-7 | NA | TRBV6-5 | CASSFPDRGHAYEQYF | TGTGCCAGCAGTTTCCCGGACAGGGGGCACGCCTACGAGCAGTACTTC
NA | 15 | TRBJ2-7 | NA | TRBV2 | CASSELAGTGDEQYF | TGTGCCAGCAGTGAACTAGCTGGGACTGGGGACGAGCAGTACTTC
TRBD2 | 17 | TRBJ2-3 | NA | TRBV4-1 | CASSQDPSGGYRDTQYF | TGCGCCAGCAGCCAAGATCCTAGCGGGGGATATAGAGATACGCAGTATTTT
NA | 15 | TRBJ2-2 | NA | TRBV5-4 | CASSLQGEGTGELFF | TGTGCCAGCAGCCTTCAAGGGGAAGGCACCGGGGAGCTGTTTTTT
NA | 12 | TRBJ1-5 | few | TRBV7-9 | CASTLGDQPQHF | TGTGCCAGCACCCTGGGGGATCAGCCCCAGCATTTT
TRBD1 | 13 | TRBJ1-4 | NA | TRBV30 | CALSGGADEKLFF | TGTGCCCTCTCAGGGGGCGCTGATGAAAAACTGTTTTTT
TRBD1 | 14 | TRBJ2-4 | NA | TRBV27 | CASRAGTGGNIQYF | TGTGCCAGCAGAGCCGGGACAGGGGGGAACATTCAGTACTTC
NA | 14 | TRBJ2-7 | NA | TRBV27 | CASSLRGRSYEQYF | TGTGCCAGCAGTTTACGGGGACGCTCCTACGAGCAGTACTTC
TRBD1 | 15 | TRBJ1-4 | NA | TRBV7-9 | CASTTGTATNEKLFF | TGTGCCAGCACCACAGGGACAGCAACTAATGAAAAACTGTTTTTT
NA | 12 | TRBJ1-1 | NA | TRBV19 | CASSTIHLEAFF | TGTGCCAGTAGTACGATACATCTTGAAGCTTTCTTT
TRBD1 | 15 | TRBJ1-5 | NA | TRBV27 | CASSPGGGSNQPQHF | TGTGCCAGCAGTCCAGGGGGCGGCAGCAATCAGCCCCAGCATTTT
NA | 15 | TRBJ2-7 | NA | TRBV6-5 | CASSPGAPGSYEQYF | TGTGCCAGCAGTCCCGGGGCCCCGGGCTCCTACGAGCAGTACTTC
NA | 15 | TRBJ1-4 | NA | TRBV27 | CASSKQAMANEKLFF | TGTGCCAGCAGCAAACAGGCGATGGCTAATGAAAAACTGTTTTTT
NA | 15 | TRBJ2-7 | NA | TRBV7-9 | CASSLGVASSYEQYF | TGTGCCAGCAGCTTAGGTGTGGCTAGCTCCTACGAGCAGTACTTC
TRBD2 | 18 | TRBJ2-1 | NA | TRBV7-8 | CASSVGLADPDSYNEQFF | TGTGCCAGCAGCGTGGGACTAGCGGACCCCGACTCCTACAATGAGCAGTTCTTC
NA | 14 | TRBJ2-7 | NA | TRBV5-6 | CASSLSGRPYEQYF | TGTGCCAGCAGCTTGTCGGGCAGACCCTACGAGCAGTACTTC
TRBD2 | 16 | TRBJ2-1 | NA | TRBV7-8 | CASSPGGETSYNEQFF | TGTGCCAGCAGCCCTGGGGGGGAAACCTCCTACAATGAGCAGTTCTTC
NA | 16 | TRBJ2-7 | NA | TRBV19 | CASSIDSSPSSYEQYF | TGTGCCAGTAGTATCGATTCCTCCCCAAGCTCCTACGAGCAGTACTTC
NA | 14 | TRBJ1-2 | NA | TRBV7-6 | CASSPLESVYGYTF | TGTGCCAGCAGCCCCCTAGAATCCGTCTATGGCTACACCTTC
TRBD1 | 15 | TRBJ2-2 | few | TRBV7-6 | CASSSPGGRTGELFF | TGTGCCAGCAGCTCACCAGGGGGCCGTACCGGGGAGCTGTTTTTT
TRBD2 | 16 | TRBJ2-1 | NA | TRBV9 | CASSVYRSGRVDEQFF | TGTGCCAGCAGCGTATATCGTAGCGGGAGGGTCGATGAGCAGTTCTTC
TRBD1 | 15 | TRBJ2-5 | NA | TRBV6-5 | CASNKQGSYQETQYF | TGTGCCAGCAACAAACAGGGGTCGTACCAAGAGACCCAGTACTTC
NA | 14 | TRBJ2-3 | NA | TRBV28 | CASSYTGLTDTQYF | TGTGCCAGCAGTTATACGGGCCTCACAGATACGCAGTATTTT
TRBD2 | 16 | TRBJ2-3 | NA | TRBV6-5 | CASSYSASGRTDTQYF | TGTGCCAGCAGTTACTCCGCTAGCGGGAGAACAGATACGCAGTATTTT
NA | 13 | TRBJ2-5 | NA | TRBV4-1 | CASSLGTQETQYF | TGCGCCAGCAGCCTGGGAACCCAAGAGACCCAGTACTTC
TRBD1 | 16 | TRBJ1-2 | NA | TRBV4-3 | CASSQAIGGLGYGYTF | TGCGCCAGCAGCCAAGCTATAGGGGGCTTGGGCTATGGCTACACCTTC
TRBD1 | 15 | TRBJ2-7 | NA | TRBV4-1 | CASSQVGSGGYEQYF | TGCGCCAGCAGCCAAGTCGGTTCAGGGGGCTACGAGCAGTACTTC
NA | 16 | TRBJ2-7 | NA | TRBV6-5 | CASSFGFEDPSYEQYF | TGTGCCAGCAGTTTTGGATTCGAGGACCCCTCCTACGAGCAGTACTTC
NA | 13 | TRBJ2-7 | NA | TRBV12-5 | CASGLDTTYEQYF | TGTGCTAGTGGTTTGGACACCACCTACGAGCAGTACTTC
TRBD1 | 14 | TRBJ1-5 | NA | TRBV28 | CASSGQGGHQPQHF | TGTGCCAGCAGTGGACAGGGCGGCCATCAGCCCCAGCATTTT
TRBD1 | 16 | TRBJ1-1 | NA | TRBV27 | CASSPGTGWGNTEAFF | TGTGCCAGCAGCCCCGGGACAGGGTGGGGGAACACTGAAGCTTTCTTT
NA | 15 | TRBJ1-1 | NA | TRBV4-1 | CASSQGSGRNTEAFF | TGCGCCAGCAGCCAAGGCTCTGGGAGGAACACTGAAGCTTTCTTT
NA | 15 | TRBJ2-7 | NA | TRBV6-1 | CASSEESLGGDEQYF | TGTGCCAGCAGTGAAGAATCGTTGGGGGGCGACGAGCAGTACTTC
NA | 14 | TRBJ2-1 | NA | TRBV7-9 | CASTLEGKRSEQFF | TGTGCCAGCACCTTAGAAGGTAAAAGAAGTGAGCAGTTCTTC
TRBD2 | 17 | TRBJ2-1 | NA | TRBV5-1 | CASSWIERGLEGDEQFF | TGCGCCAGCAGCTGGATAGAGCGGGGGCTAGAGGGCGATGAGCAGTTCTTC
TRBD1 | 14 | TRBJ2-7 | NA | TRBV19 | CASSAGTGHYEQYF | TGTGCCAGTAGTGCCGGGACAGGTCACTACGAGCAGTACTTC